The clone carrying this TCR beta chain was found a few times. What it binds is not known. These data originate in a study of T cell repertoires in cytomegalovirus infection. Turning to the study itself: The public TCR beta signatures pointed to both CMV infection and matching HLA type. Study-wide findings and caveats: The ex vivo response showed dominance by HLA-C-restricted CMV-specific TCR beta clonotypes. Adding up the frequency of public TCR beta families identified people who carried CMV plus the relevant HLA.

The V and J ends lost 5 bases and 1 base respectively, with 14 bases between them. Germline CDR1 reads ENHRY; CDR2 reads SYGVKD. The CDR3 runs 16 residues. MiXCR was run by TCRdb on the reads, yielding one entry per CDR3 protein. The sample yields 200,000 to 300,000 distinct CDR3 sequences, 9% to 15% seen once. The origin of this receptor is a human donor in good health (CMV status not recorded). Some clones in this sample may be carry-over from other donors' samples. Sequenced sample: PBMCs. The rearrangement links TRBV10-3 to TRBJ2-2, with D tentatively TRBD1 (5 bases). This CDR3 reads CAISKVAQGNTGELFF. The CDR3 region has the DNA TGTGCCATCAGTAAGGTCGCGCAGGGGAACACCGGGGAGCTGTTTTTT.